The following is a T cell receptor beta chain sequence with its context. Its antigen remains unidentified. An end of the junction does not agree with germline; a read error may underlie this. Uncultured naive and memory CD4+ T cells supplied DNA for deep TCR-beta sequencing. The repertoire was sequenced with immunoSEQ multiplex PCR; TCRdb's copy has only in-frame clones and lacks some. Altogether approximately 70,000 clones are present, more than 80% being singletons, with the ten largest covering 0.2% to 0.25%. This specimen belongs to a study of CD4 T cells in relation to SARS-CoV-2 and coronaviruses. Background on the study: Shared crossreactive spike epitopes were mapped to their HLA restriction. Study-wide results and caveats: Roughly 65% of donors had memory CD4+ clonotypes crossrecognizing SARS-CoV-2 and common cold coronavirus spike. Crossreactive clones expanded significantly less to SARS-CoV-2 than monoreactive clones.

CD4+ T cells from unexposed donors were obtained before the COVID-19 pandemic (2011-2018). CDR3 size: 18 residues. CDR1 is MDHEN and CDR2 is SYDVKM in the germline V gene. The gene calls are TRBV28 and TRBJ1-2; no clear D gene. Source material: naive CD4+ T cells from PBMCs. Subset denoted: naive CD4+ T cells isolated by negative enrichment. This sequence originates from a human donor in good health. The CDR3 loop reads CASKFGGGAQLANYGYTF. The CDR3 DNA reads TGTGCCAGCAAGTTTGGTGGAGGTGCCCAACTTGCTAATTATGGCTACACCTTC.